This T cell receptor beta chain derives from a study of T cell responses to AZD1222 COVID-19 vaccine. This CDR3 region has 11 residues. V was cut by 11 bases and J by 7 bases, with 14 bases left in between. Sequenced by immunoSEQ multiplex PCR; TCRdb stores in-frame clones only, minus some. The sample consists of around 120,000 clones, around 93% of them appearing once. Sequenced material: peripheral blood, taken 28 days after the second AZD1222 dose. The V gene is TRBV12-3 or TRBV12-4, the J gene TRBJ1-2; D unresolved. The clonotype originates from an adult who received the AZD1222 COVID-19 vaccine. CDR3: CASRADGGYTF. DNA of the CDR3: TGTGCCTCGAGGGCTGACGGTGGCTACACCTTC.